The clone carrying this TCR beta chain has only a few counts. Possible read error: a much larger clone is one base away. Germline loops: CDR1 MNHEY, CDR2 SVGEGT. The CDR3 is 14 residues long. These data originate in a study of T-cell reconstitution after alpha-beta-depleted transplantation in children. This sample's TCRbeta library carried unique molecular identifier barcodes. TCRdb passed the PCR reads through MiXCR, listing each CDR3 protein once. Of hundreds of thousands of distinct CDR3 sequences detected, approximately 12% appear once; the ten largest clones hold about 2.6%. The TCR originated in a human donor who donated a stem cell graft to a child with acute lymphoblastic leukemia. The rearrangement uses TRBV6-2 or TRBV6-3 and TRBJ2-6, with TRBD1 as a possible D gene (5 bases). Sequences were derived from PBMCs from the stem cell graft donor, sampled from the stem cell graft. For the CDR3, the DNA is TGTGCCAGCAGTTTCGTATCTGGGGCCAACGGCCTGACTTTC. Translating it yields CASSFVSGANGLTF.